The 9 T cell receptor beta chains listed next were all sequenced from one sample in a study of CD8 T cells in Susac syndrome (dated by TCRdb to between 2019 and 2020). Library generation was performed with the immunoSEQ multiplex PCR assay. RNA was extracted with the RNeasy kit and roughly 0.5 to 1 ug was reverse transcribed using random hexamers. TCRdb reran the public reads through fastp at Q25 and MiXCR, keeping productive beta chains. Entries are consolidated by CDR3 protein sequence, retaining the most common genes and DNA. The sample table records around 200,000 distinct CDR3 sequences; over 90% of these occur just once. The top ten hold just over 0.08% of the sample. Sequencing was performed on CD4+ T cells from PBMCs. These receptors were taken from a human donor with multiple sclerosis.

This chain uses TRBV6-5 with TRBJ2-7; D remains unclear. Trimming removed 5 bases from V and 4 bases from J, with 12 bases in between. Germline loops: CDR1 MNHEY, CDR2 SVGAGI. The CDR3 has 13 amino acids. The CDR3 is CASSAGLQYEQYF. CDR3 nucleotides: TGTGCCAGCAGTGCCGGGCTGCAATACGAGCAGTACTTC.

The V call is TRBV15, the J call TRBJ2-1; 8 bases align to TRBD2. Germline CDR1 and CDR2: LNHNV and YYDKDF (reference sequence). The CDR3 contains 16 residues. Trimming took 0 bases from V and 5 from J; bases not matched to a gene: 6. CDR3 coding DNA: TGTGCCACCAGCAGAGAACTAGCGGCGCTCAACAATGAGCAGTTCTTC. As protein: CATSRELAALNNEQFF.

The chain uses TRBV10-1 and TRBJ2-7; either TRBD1 or TRBD2 may supply D (5 bases each). The ends were cut back, 2 bases at V and 2 bases at J, with 13 bases in the middle. CDR1 WNHNN and CDR2 SYGVQD come from the germline V gene (reference sequence). This CDR3 has 15 amino acids. The CDR3: CASSEESQGPYEQYF. In nucleotides, the CDR3 is TGCGCCAGCAGTGAGGAGTCTCAGGGACCCTACGAGCAGTACTTC.

This clonotype came up once. The rearrangement uses TRBV7-8 and TRBJ2-3, with 8 bases identical to TRBD2. Germline loops: CDR1 SGHVS, CDR2 FQNEAQ. V trimming: 2 bases; J trimming: 0 bases; junction bases outside the gene matches: 7. CDR3 length: 17 residues. The CDR3 DNA is TGTGCCAGCAGCTTATCGGGGGGGAGATATAGCACAGATACGCAGTATTTT. It translates to CASSLSGGRYSTDTQYF. The full variable domain, completed using reference TRBV7-8 and TRBJ2-3, is GAGVSQSPRYKVAKRGQDVALRCDPISGHVSLFWYQQALGQGPEFLTYFQNEAQLDKSGLPSDRFFAERPEGSVSTLKIQRTQQEDSAVYLCASSLSGGRYSTDTQYFGPGTRLTVL.

The chain carries TRBV12-3 or TRBV12-4 and TRBJ2-7; D might be TRBD1 or TRBD2, each matching 6 bases. CDR3 length: 12 amino acids. The V gene lost 6 bases and the J gene lost 8 bases, with 14 bases spanning the gap. The CDR3 protein is CASSPGGLQQYV. CDR3 nucleotides: TGTGCCAGCAGCCCTGGGGGGCTCCAGCAGTACGTC.

The chain links TRBV20-1 to TRBJ2-3; no reliable D call. Germline V gene lookup returns CDR1 DFQATT and CDR2 SNEGSKA (reference sequence). CDR3 size: 15 residues. V gave up 0 bases and J gave up 2 bases, with 12 bases separating them. CDR3 sequence: CSARDPLLPTDTQYF. CDR3 DNA sequence: TGCAGTGCTAGAGATCCTCTCCTGCCCACAGATACGCAGTATTTT.

This clonotype was seen only a few times. CDR3 coding DNA: TGTGCCTGGAGTGTAATCCAGGGGTCCTACGAGCAGTACTTC. This codes for CAWSVIQGSYEQYF. The chain recombines TRBV30 with TRBJ2-7, with TRBD1 as a possible D gene (6 bases). The CDR3 is 14 amino acids. CDR1 GTSNPN and CDR2 SVGIG come from the germline V gene (reference sequence). The V gene lost 0 bases and the J gene lost 1 base, with 10 bases spanning the gap.

This chain joins TRBV20-1 and TRBJ2-7, with D possibly called TRBD1 or TRBD2 (5 bases each). V lost 4 bases, J lost 2 bases, and 18 bases lay in between. Per the germline V gene, CDR1 is DFQATT and CDR2 is SNEGSKA (reference sequence). The CDR3 is 15 residues long. The CDR3 DNA is TGCAGTGCTATAGCCTCGGGACCAGAAACCTACGAGCAGTACTTC. It encodes CSAIASGPETYEQYF.

This chain uses TRBV20-1 with TRBJ1-4, with a tentative D call TRBD1 (6 bases). The CDR3 covers 15 residues. CDR1 is DFQATT and CDR2 is SNEGSKA in the germline V gene (reference sequence). Trimming took off 0 bases at V and 7 bases at J, with 15 bases between the two ends. CDR3 in amino acids: CSAREGGPGGEKLFF. CDR3 in DNA: TGCAGTGCTAGAGAGGGGGGGCCTGGAGGTGAAAAACTGTTTTTT.